A single sample is the source of the 17 T cell receptor beta chains below, sequenced in a study of cytomegalovirus exposure and HLA in healthy donors. PCR primers comprised 60 Vbeta and 13 Jbeta primers. Sequencing was performed with immunoSEQ multiplex PCR; in TCRdb, only in-frame clones are kept and a portion is missing. Of over 150,000 clones listed, 84% are singletons. Sequenced material: PBMCs. The receptors were sampled from a boy aged 2 to 9 in good health and CMV-seronegative.

This clone was found once. The rearrangement joins TRBV27 to TRBJ2-7; TRBD1 matches 8 bases. CDR1 is MNHEY, CDR2 SMNVEV, per germline (reference sequence). The CDR3 runs to 14 residues. Trimming removed 3 bases from V and 5 bases from J; junction bases left unmatched: 6. The CDR3 nucleotides are TGTGCCAGCAGTTTTGGGGACAGGAGTAACGAGCAGTACTTC. Amino acids: CASSFGDRSNEQYF.

The count of this clone is one. The chain links TRBV2 to TRBJ2-7, with D perhaps TRBD1 (6 bases). Trimming shortened V by 3 bases and J by 4 bases, and 13 bases separated the two germline ends. Germline V CDR1 and CDR2: SNHLY, FYNNEI. This CDR3 contains 14 residues. The CDR3 DNA sequence: TGTGCCAGCAGTGAGGAGTCAGGGGCTTACGAGCAGTACTTC. Protein product: CASSEESGAYEQYF.

DNA of the CDR3: TGTGCCAGAGGGGGGACAGGGGCTCACGAGCAGTACTTC. Translating gives CARGGTGAHEQYF. This chain connects TRBV2 to TRBJ2-7; TRBD1 matches at 10 bases. The germline V gene has CDR1 SNHLY and CDR2 FYNNEI. The CDR3 is 13 amino acids. J gave up 5 bases and V 9 bases, and 7 bases lay outside the gene matches.

The chain carries TRBV29-1 and TRBJ2-7; 7 bases line up with TRBD1. The CDR3 spans 15 residues. The V segment lost 5 bases and the J segment 3 bases; nucleotides outside the gene matches: 13. CDR1 and CDR2 from the germline V gene are SQVTM and ANQGSEA. CDR3 sequence: CSVLRRDRGFYEQYF. As DNA, the CDR3 is TGCAGCGTTCTTCGCCGGGACAGAGGTTTCTACGAGCAGTACTTC.

Here the CDR3 DNA reads TGCGCCAGCAGCCCCTCGGGCAGGGGCCTGTTCTACGAGCAGTACTTC. Its protein product is CASSPSGRGLFYEQYF. The rearrangement uses TRBV5-1 and TRBJ2-7; possible D gene TRBD1, 6 bases. This CDR3 has 16 residues. Germline CDR1 and CDR2: SGHRS and YFSETQ. The V end was cut by 4 bases, the J end by 3 bases, with 20 bases between.

The chain joins TRBV7-3 to TRBJ2-1, with 9 bases matching TRBD2. CDR1 and CDR2 from the germline V gene are SGHTA and FQGTGA. The CDR3 is 14 residues long. Unmatched junction bases numbered 3, after V lost 2 bases and J lost 7 bases. The CDR3 reads CASSLAGGGNEQFF. CDR3 nucleotide sequence: TGTGCCAGCAGCTTAGCGGGAGGGGGGAATGAGCAGTTCTTC.

The chain is built from TRBV5-1 and TRBJ1-2, with D tentatively TRBD1 (5 bases). Germline assignment: CDR1 SGHRS and CDR2 YFSETQ. V was pared by 3 bases and J by 8 bases, with 20 bases between. The CDR3 is made up of 15 amino acids. The CDR3 loop reads CASSSKGQDTSGYTF. The CDR3 nucleotides read TGCGCCAGCAGCTCAAAAGGGCAGGACACTAGCGGCTACACCTTC.

The rearrangement joins TRBV7-6 to TRBJ2-7; 12 nucleotides match TRBD2. The CDR3 runs to 17 residues. The J segment lost 2 bases and the V segment lost 0 bases, leaving 5 bases of the junction unmatched. CDR1 and CDR2 from the germline V gene are SGHVS and FNYEAQ. Written as DNA, the CDR3 is TGTGCCAGCAGCTTAGCCGGACTAGCGGGATTACCCTACGAGCAGTACTTC. Translation gives CASSLAGLAGLPYEQYF.

V and J are TRBV30 and TRBJ1-1; TRBD1 might be the D (5 bases). Germline assignment: CDR1 GTSNPN and CDR2 SVGIG (reference sequence). The CDR3 extends over 16 amino acids. V lost 0 bases and J lost 0, with 14 bases in between. The CDR3 region is CAWSVEWGRMNTEAFF. The CDR3 DNA reads as TGTGCCTGGAGTGTAGAGTGGGGCAGAATGAACACTGAAGCTTTCTTT.

The genes are TRBV28 and TRBJ2-1; 7 bases are a match to TRBD1. The CDR3 is 18 amino acids. Trimming took 2 bases from V and 8 from J; bases not matched to a gene: 18. CDR1 is MDHEN and CDR2 is SYDVKM in the germline V gene. The CDR3 region has the DNA TGTGCCAGCAGTTTACTGTGGACAGGCTATGATGCGCGTGATGAGCAGTTCTTC. Amino acid sequence: CASSLLWTGYDARDEQFF.

The gene calls are TRBV6-5 and TRBJ1-1; D is undetermined. CDR1 is MNHEY, CDR2 SVGAGI, per germline. CDR3 length: 16 amino acids. V was cut by 0 bases and J by 1 base, with 12 bases left in between. CDR3 amino acids: CASSYSTGRGNTEAFF. The CDR3 nucleotides are TGTGCCAGCAGTTACTCAACGGGTAGAGGGAACACTGAAGCTTTCTTT.

The J gene is TRBJ2-5, the V gene TRBV2; 8 positions agree with TRBD1. With 6 bases clipped from V and 7 bases from J, the junction kept 10 bases outside the gene matches. The CDR3 runs to 14 residues. Per the germline V gene, CDR1 is SNHLY and CDR2 is FYNNEI. The CDR3 reads CASRKDRGGGTQYF. The CDR3 nucleotides read TGTGCCAGCAGGAAAGACAGGGGCGGAGGGACCCAGTACTTC. Drawing the rest from reference TRBV2 and TRBJ2-5, the complete variable domain is EPEVTQTPSHQVTQMGQEVILRCVPISNHLYFYWYRQILGQKVEFLVSFYNNEISEKSEIFDDQFSVERPDGSNFTLKIRSTKLEDSAMYFCASRKDRGGGTQYFGPGTRLLVL.

V usage is TRBV5-1 and J usage is TRBJ2-1; D may be TRBD2 (6 bases). This CDR3 has 16 amino acids. V shed 0 bases and J shed 1 base, with 11 bases lying between them. From germline, CDR1 is SGHRS and CDR2 YFSETQ. CDR3 sequence reads: CASSLEKGTSYNEQFF. Here the CDR3 DNA reads TGCGCCAGCAGCTTGGAGAAGGGGACTTCCTACAATGAGCAGTTCTTC.

V is TRBV30 and J is TRBJ1-2; D may be TRBD1 (5 bases). Trimming cost V 0 bases and J 6 bases, with 8 bases left between them. There are 12 residues in the CDR3. The V gene's germline CDR1 is GTSNPN and CDR2 SVGIG (reference sequence). As DNA, the CDR3 is TGTGCCTGGAGTGTAGGGGCTGATGGCTACACCTTC. It encodes CAWSVGADGYTF. Full variable domain (remainder filled in from reference TRBV30 and TRBJ1-2): SQTIHQWPATLVQPVGSPLSLECTVEGTSNPNLYWYRQAAGRGLQLLFYSVGIGQISSEVPQNLSASRPQDRQFILSSKKLLLSDSGFYLCAWSVGADGYTFGSGTRLTVV.

This clone was seen more than once but under ten times. The gene calls are TRBV28 and TRBJ2-3; weak D call: TRBD1 (6 bases). With 2 bases removed from V and 2 bases from J, the gap between germline ends came to 14 bases. In germline, CDR1 is MDHEN, CDR2 SYDVKM. The CDR3 has 16 residues. CDR3 sequence reads: CASSLASRTDTDTQYF. As DNA, the CDR3 is TGTGCCAGCAGTTTAGCGTCTCGGACAGACACAGATACGCAGTATTTT.

V gene TRBV19 combines with J gene TRBJ2-7; 11 positions agree with TRBD1. Germline assignment: CDR1 LNHDA and CDR2 SQIVND (reference sequence). The CDR3 has 14 amino acids. Losses at the gene ends were 10 bases for V and 1 base for J; bases not matched to a gene: 6. The CDR3 reads CATEGTGGSYEQYF. CDR3 DNA: TGTGCCACAGAAGGGACAGGGGGTTCCTACGAGCAGTACTTC.

This chain joins TRBV6-1 and TRBJ2-4, with TRBD1 matching 7 bases. Germline CDR1 is MNHNS and CDR2 is SASEGT. V lost 4 bases, J lost 5 bases, and 8 bases stayed unmatched. The CDR3 is 15 amino acids. CDR3 bases: TGTGCCAGCAGTGGCAGACAGGGATGGGAAAACATTCAGTACTTC. It is translated as CASSGRQGWENIQYF.